This T cell receptor beta chain was sequenced in a study of identical twins. In this sample, this clonotype turned up a few times. TCRdb reprocessed the 5' RACE reads with MiXCR, giving one entry per CDR3 protein. The table lists 350,000 or so distinct CDR3 sequences, 9% to 15% of them singletons. These sequences were also reported in another study, on yellow fever vaccine responses in identical twins.

The sequence was obtained from a woman aged 18-30 years in good health. What was sequenced was CD8+ T cells sorted from blood.

The CDR3 here is CASSHLGGSREQFF. The CDR3 bases are TGTGCCAGCAGTCACCTCGGCGGGAGTCGGGAGCAGTTCTTC. J is TRBJ2-1 and V is TRBV6-4, with 7 bases identical to TRBD2. Trimming took 5 bases from V and 10 from J; bases not matched to a gene: 11. This CDR3 contains 14 residues. Germline V gene sequence: CDR1 MRHNA, CDR2 SNTAGT.